What follows describes a single T cell receptor (beta chain). This entry comes from a study of somatic mutations in cytotoxic T cells in rheumatoid arthritis. Method: immunoSEQ multiplex PCR; TCRdb's copy keeps in-frame clones and lacks some. The profile shows 5,500 to 9,000 clones, 60% of them singletons. The sequence was collected from a woman in her 40s in good health. The sample taken for sequencing was CD8+ T cells sorted from blood.

CDR3 sequence (DNA): TGTGCCAGCAGTACGCAGGGGCTCTACAATGAGCAGTTCTTC. Translation gives CASSTQGLYNEQFF. The chain recombines TRBV27 with TRBJ2-1, with D tentatively TRBD1 (6 bases). Germline CDR1 MNHEY, CDR2 SMNVEV (reference sequence). This CDR3 region has 14 residues. V gave up 5 bases and J gave up 3 bases, with 11 bases separating them.